Here is one T cell receptor (beta chain) with its context. Its specificity is not known. The data derive from a study of cytomegalovirus exposure and HLA in healthy donors. The study's findings and limits: A classifier reportedly called cytomegalovirus status with high sensitivity and specificity.

This PCR relied on a set of 60 Vbeta primers and 13 Jbeta primers. Repertoires were generated with immunoSEQ multiplex PCR, while TCRdb's copy carries only in-frame clones and drops some. The table shows roughly 190,000 clones, with less than 85% occurring only once. Trimming removed 4 bases from V and 4 bases from J, with 17 bases in between. Per the germline V gene, CDR1 is SGHNT and CDR2 is YENEEA. CDR3 size: 16 residues. The rearrangement uses TRBV11-3 and TRBJ1-5; weak D call: TRBD1 (6 bases). The receptor comes from a young man in good health and CMV-seropositive. Sequencing used PBMCs. CDR3: CASSSRPRTANQPQHF. The CDR3 DNA sequence: TGTGCCAGCAGCTCTCGGCCCAGGACAGCAAATCAGCCCCAGCATTTT.